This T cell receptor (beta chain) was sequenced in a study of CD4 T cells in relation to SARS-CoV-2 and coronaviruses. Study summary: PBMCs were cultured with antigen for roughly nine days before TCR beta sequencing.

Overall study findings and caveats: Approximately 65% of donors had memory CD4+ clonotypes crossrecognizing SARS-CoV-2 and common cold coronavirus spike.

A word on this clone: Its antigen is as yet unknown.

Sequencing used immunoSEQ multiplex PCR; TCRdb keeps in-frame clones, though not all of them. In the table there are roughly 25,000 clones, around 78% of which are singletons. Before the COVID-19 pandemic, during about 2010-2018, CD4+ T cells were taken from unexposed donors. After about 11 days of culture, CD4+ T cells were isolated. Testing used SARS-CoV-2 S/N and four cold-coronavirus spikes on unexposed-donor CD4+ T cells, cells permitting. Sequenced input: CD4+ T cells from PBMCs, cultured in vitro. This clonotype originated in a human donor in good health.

The CDR3 coding sequence is TGTGCCAGCAGCTTCCTAACGGGAGTTGCGTGGGGCACAGATACGCAGTATTTT. It specifies CASSFLTGVAWGTDTQYF. V usage is TRBV7-9 and J usage is TRBJ2-3; D possibly corresponds to TRBD2 (6 bases). Deletions cut 3 bases from V and 1 base from J, with 20 bases between. CDR1 and CDR2 (germline): SEHNR, FQNEAQ (reference sequence). The CDR3 has 18 amino acids.